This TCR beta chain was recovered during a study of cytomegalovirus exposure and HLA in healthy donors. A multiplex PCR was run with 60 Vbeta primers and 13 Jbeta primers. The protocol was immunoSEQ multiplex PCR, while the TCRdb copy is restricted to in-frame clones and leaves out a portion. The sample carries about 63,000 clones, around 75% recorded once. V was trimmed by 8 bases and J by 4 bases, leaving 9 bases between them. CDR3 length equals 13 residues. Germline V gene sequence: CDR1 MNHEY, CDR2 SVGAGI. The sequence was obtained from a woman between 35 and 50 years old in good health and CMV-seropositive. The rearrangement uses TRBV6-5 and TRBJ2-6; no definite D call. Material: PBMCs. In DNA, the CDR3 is TGTGCCAGCGGTGAGGCCGGGGCCAACGTCCTGACTTTC. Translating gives CASGEAGANVLTF.